This T cell receptor beta chain stems from a study of T-cell reconstitution after alpha-beta-depleted transplantation in children. As it was prepared, the TCRbeta library received unique molecular identifiers. TCRdb reprocessed the PCR reads via MiXCR and lists one record per CDR3 protein. The sample holds approximately 490,000 distinct CDR3 sequences, 8% to 11% seen once. This clonotype was seen ten or more times. Its antigen remains unknown. CDR1 SGHAT and CDR2 FQNNGV come from the germline V gene. V was clipped by 1 base and J by 7 bases; unmatched bases: 7. The CDR3 has 16 amino acids. The study's findings and limits: At one year after transplant, newly produced T cells mostly accounted for T-cell counts and diversity. Several hundred rapidly expanded clones from non-depleted graft cells reportedly supplied alpha-beta T cells about two months post-transplant. Certain patients had high TCRbeta diversity at day 60, and it came from recipient T cells and thymic progenitors that survived.

The TCR sequence derives from a child aged 2 to 10 with inherited bone marrow failure, due to receive a stem cell transplant. This rearrangement joins TRBV11-2 to TRBJ2-1; 10 nucleotides line up with TRBD2. Sequencing was performed on PBMCs, taken before TCRalphabeta/CD19-depleted stem cell transplant. CDR3 nucleotide sequence: TGTGCCAGCAGCTTAGTCCGACTAGCGGGCGGGAATGAGCAGTTCTTC. Translation: CASSLVRLAGGNEQFF.